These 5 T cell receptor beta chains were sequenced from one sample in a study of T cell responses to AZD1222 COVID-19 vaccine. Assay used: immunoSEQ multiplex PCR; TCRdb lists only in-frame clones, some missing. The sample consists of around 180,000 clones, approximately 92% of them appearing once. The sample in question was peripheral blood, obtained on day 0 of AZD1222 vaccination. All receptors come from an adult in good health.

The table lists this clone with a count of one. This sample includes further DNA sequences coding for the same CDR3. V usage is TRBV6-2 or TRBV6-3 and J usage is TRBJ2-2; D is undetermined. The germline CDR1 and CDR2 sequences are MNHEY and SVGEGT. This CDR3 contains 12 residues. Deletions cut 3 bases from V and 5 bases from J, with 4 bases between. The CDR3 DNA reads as TGTGCCAGCAGTTATGTAACCGGGGAGCTGTTTTTT. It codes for CASSYVTGELFF.

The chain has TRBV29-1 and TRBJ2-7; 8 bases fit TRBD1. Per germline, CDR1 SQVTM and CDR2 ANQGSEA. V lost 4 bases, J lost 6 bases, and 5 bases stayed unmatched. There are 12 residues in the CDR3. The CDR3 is CSVGSGGAEQYV. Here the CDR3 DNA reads TGCAGCGTTGGGTCAGGGGGCGCCGAGCAGTACGTC.

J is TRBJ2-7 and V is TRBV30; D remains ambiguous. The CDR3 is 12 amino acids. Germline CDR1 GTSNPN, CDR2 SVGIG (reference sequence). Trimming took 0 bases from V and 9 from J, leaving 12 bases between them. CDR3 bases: TGTGCCTGGAGTGTACAAGGCTGGGTGCAGTACTTC. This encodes CAWSVQGWVQYF.

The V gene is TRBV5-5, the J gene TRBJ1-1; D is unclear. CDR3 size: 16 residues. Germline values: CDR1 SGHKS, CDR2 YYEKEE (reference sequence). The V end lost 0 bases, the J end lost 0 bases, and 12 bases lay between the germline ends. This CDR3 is CASSLDGGTMNTEAFF. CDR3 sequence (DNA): TGTGCCAGCAGCTTGGACGGAGGAACCATGAACACTGAAGCTTTCTTT.

The CDR3 coding sequence is TGTGCCAGCAGCCAAGATTTGAGGGGTGGTGGGGCCAACGTCCTGACTTTC. Translation gives CASSQDLRGGGANVLTF. This rearrangement joins TRBV3-1 (or the pseudogene TRBV3-2) to TRBJ2-6; D is perhaps TRBD1 or TRBD2 (5 bases each). Trimming pared 0 bases from V and 3 bases from J, leaving 12 bases between. The CDR3 sequence is 17 residues long. Looked up from germline, CDR1 is LGHDT and CDR2 is YNNKEL (reference sequence).